The 29 T cell receptor beta chains presented below share a single source sample, sequenced in a study of blood T cell repertoires in COVID-19. Clones were sequenced by immunoSEQ multiplex PCR, and TCRdb holds only the in-frame ones, with some missing. In the table there are roughly 200,000 clones, roughly 89% of which are singletons. Sequenced sample: peripheral blood. The receptors originated from a man aged 60 to 69 who had recovered from COVID-19.

V is TRBV6-2 or TRBV6-3 and J is TRBJ1-1; D may be TRBD1 (5 bases). The CDR3 totals 13 residues. The V and J ends lost 1 base and 4 bases respectively, with 7 bases between them. The germline CDR1 and CDR2 sequences are MNHEY and SVGEGT. CDR3 coding DNA: TGTGCCAGCAGTTACTTGGGGCCCACTGAAGCTTTCTTT. It is translated as CASSYLGPTEAFF.

The rearrangement joins TRBV7-2 to TRBJ1-5; D uncertain. Trimming took 5 bases from V and 5 from J, leaving 13 bases between them. Germline loops: CDR1 SGHTA, CDR2 FQGNSA. This CDR3 spans 14 amino acids. DNA of the CDR3: TGTGCCAGCAGCGAGGGTACAATTCATCAGCCCCAGCATTTT. Translating gives CASSEGTIHQPQHF.

The table lists this clone with a few counts. The CDR3 coding sequence is TGTGCCAGCAGTTCGGGAGGCAGGGACGAGCAGTACTTC. This sequence encodes CASSSGGRDEQYF. The chain recombines TRBV28 with TRBJ2-7; 7 bases fit TRBD2. CDR1 is MDHEN and CDR2 is SYDVKM in the germline V gene. The CDR3 runs 13 residues. Trimming took 4 bases from V and 5 from J; bases not matched to a gene: 5.

The V gene is TRBV28, the J gene TRBJ1-3, with D possibly being TRBD1 (5 bases). Trimming cost V 6 bases and J 4 bases, with 28 bases left between them. Germline V lookup: CDR1 MDHEN, CDR2 SYDVKM. The CDR3 loop spans 19 amino acids. The CDR3 region has the DNA TGTGCCAGCAGCCCTGGGGGGGGTGTTGGCGGGGCCGGCGGAAACACCATATATTTT. Its translation: CASSPGGGVGGAGGNTIYF.

In its sample, this clone was seen a few times. The chain couples TRBV2 to TRBJ2-5; D possibly corresponds to TRBD2 (6 bases). Germline V lookup: CDR1 SNHLY, CDR2 FYNNEI. V lost 2 bases and J lost 2, with 12 bases in between. The CDR3 loop spans 15 amino acids. The CDR3 here is CASSEFNGGQETQYF. The CDR3 DNA reads TGTGCCAGCAGTGAATTTAATGGGGGGCAAGAGACCCAGTACTTC.

The count of this clone is one. The genes are TRBV4-1 and TRBJ2-1, with 10 bases aligning to TRBD1. Trimming took 1 base from V and 10 from J; bases not matched to a gene: 4. CDR1 is MGHRA, CDR2 YSYEKL, per germline. The CDR3 totals 14 residues. As DNA, the CDR3 is TGCGCCAGCAGCCAAGTGGACAGGGGGAGCGAGCAGTTCTTC. It yields the protein CASSQVDRGSEQFF.

The chain carries TRBV14 and TRBJ1-2, with a weak D call TRBD1 (6 bases). Germline V lookup: CDR1 SGHDN, CDR2 FVKESK. This CDR3 comprises 15 residues. V shed 4 bases and J shed 4 bases, with 16 bases lying between them. The DNA for the CDR3 is TGTGCCAGCAGCCTGGTCCAACAGGGCCTCTATGGCTACACCTTC. Translated: CASSLVQQGLYGYTF.

This clone was seen just once. The genes are TRBV30 and TRBJ2-3; D is unresolved. Looked up from germline, CDR1 is GTSNPN and CDR2 is SVGIG (reference sequence). The CDR3 has 12 residues. V lost 1 base and J lost 3, with 5 bases in between. The chain's CDR3 is CAWSAFTDTQYF. CDR3 coding DNA: TGTGCCTGGAGTGCCTTTACAGATACGCAGTATTTT.

This clone has more than one count but fewer than ten. This sequence joins TRBV10-2 and TRBJ1-1; D gene unclear. The germline CDR1 and CDR2 sequences are WSHSY and SAAADI. V was pared by 3 bases and J by 6 bases, with 14 bases between. This CDR3 spans 14 amino acids. DNA of the CDR3: TGCGCCAGCAGTGACCTCAGAGGGAAGGCTGAAGCTTTCTTT. As protein: CASSDLRGKAEAFF.

The rearrangement uses TRBV25-1 and TRBJ2-2; 7 bases line up with TRBD1. The CDR3 has 16 residues. Losses at the gene ends were 4 bases for V and 6 bases for J; bases not matched to a gene: 11. Germline values: CDR1 MGHDK, CDR2 SYGVNS. The DNA of the CDR3 is TGTGCCAGCAGTGGCTCGAGGGGGCGCTTCCCCGGGGAGCTGTTTTTT. This sequence encodes CASSGSRGRFPGELFF. The complete variable domain, with remaining parts taken from reference TRBV25-1 and TRBJ2-2, reads EADIYQTPRYLVIGTGKKITLECSQTMGHDKMYWYQQDPGMELHLIHYSYGVNSTEKGDLSSESTVSRIRTEHFPLTLESARPSHTSQYLCASSGSRGRFPGELFFGEGSRLTVL.

The gene calls are TRBV7-7 and TRBJ2-5, with D perhaps matching TRBD2 (6 bases). The CDR3 contains 15 residues. Germline V lookup: CDR1 SSHAT, CDR2 FNYEAQ (reference sequence). Trimming took off 3 bases at V and 5 bases at J, with 16 bases between the two ends. The CDR3: CASSFLPGSGETQYF. DNA for the CDR3: TGTGCCAGCAGCTTCTTGCCCGGGAGTGGTGAGACCCAGTACTTC.

This chain connects TRBV2 to TRBJ2-5; 10 bases fit TRBD2. J gave up 4 bases and V 7 bases, and 9 bases lay outside the gene matches. The CDR3 runs to 15 residues. CDR1 is SNHLY, CDR2 FYNNEI, per germline. The CDR3 nucleotides read TGTGCCAGCATCCGAGCGGGGGGGACGGCAGAGACCCAGTACTTC. Encoded protein: CASIRAGGTAETQYF.

The CDR3 spells CASSTWTGGGKDTQYF. The CDR3 nucleotides are TGTGCCAGCAGTACATGGACAGGGGGGGGGAAAGATACGCAGTATTTT. This sequence joins TRBV27 and TRBJ2-3, with TRBD1 identical over 10 bases. The V gene's germline CDR1 is MNHEY and CDR2 SMNVEV (reference sequence). This CDR3 is built from 16 residues. The V gene end was trimmed by 5 bases and the J gene end by 5 bases; junction bases not matched to a gene: 10.

This clone was recorded only once. This chain connects TRBV2 to TRBJ1-6, with TRBD1 matching 7 bases. The CDR3 runs 16 residues. V shed 4 bases and J 6 bases; nucleotides not matched to a gene: 9. Looked up from germline, CDR1 is SNHLY and CDR2 is FYNNEI. The CDR3 coding sequence is TGTGCCAGCAGTGGGCAACAGGGGCTTCTTAATTCACCCCTCCACTTT. This gives the protein CASSGQQGLLNSPLHF.

The rearrangement joins TRBV25-1 to TRBJ2-2; 7 nucleotides agree with TRBD1. The CDR3 contains 16 residues. CDR1 and CDR2 (germline): MGHDK, SYGVNS. V shed 4 bases and J 0 bases; nucleotides not matched to a gene: 5. CDR3 bases: TGTGCCAGCAGTGCCCGAGGGACAGCGAACACCGGGGAGCTGTTTTTT. It specifies CASSARGTANTGELFF. Based on the CDR3 plus reference TRBV25-1 and TRBJ2-2, the full variable domain is EADIYQTPRYLVIGTGKKITLECSQTMGHDKMYWYQQDPGMELHLIHYSYGVNSTEKGDLSSESTVSRIRTEHFPLTLESARPSHTSQYLCASSARGTANTGELFFGEGSRLTVL.

The rearrangement joins TRBV5-1 to TRBJ1-2; D unclear. Trimming removed 1 base at V and 0 bases at J, with 7 bases between. This CDR3 contains 14 residues. Germline lookup yields CDR1 SGHRS and CDR2 YFSETQ. This CDR3 reads CASSLSGANYGYTF. DNA for the CDR3: TGCGCCAGCAGCTTGTCCGGGGCTAACTATGGCTACACCTTC.

This chain uses TRBV5-1 with TRBJ2-7, with TRBD1 matching 9 bases. The trim removed 3 bases at V and 0 bases at J, leaving 13 bases unmatched. Germline assignment: CDR1 SGHRS and CDR2 YFSETQ. This CDR3 comprises 18 residues. This CDR3 is CASSSNPRGTGTSYEQYF. CDR3 sequence (DNA): TGCGCCAGCAGCTCGAATCCCAGAGGGACAGGGACCTCCTACGAGCAGTACTTC.

This sequence joins TRBV19 and TRBJ1-5; D gene unclear. In germline, CDR1 is LNHDA, CDR2 SQIVND (reference sequence). This CDR3 has 17 amino acids. V gave up 3 bases and J gave up 1 base, with 16 bases separating them. The CDR3 here is CASSISHWETSNQPQHF. The CDR3 DNA is TGTGCCAGTAGTATTAGCCACTGGGAGACAAGCAATCAGCCCCAGCATTTT.

The rearrangement links TRBV11-2 to TRBJ2-1; tentatively, D is TRBD1 (8 bases). CDR1 SGHAT and CDR2 FQNNGV come from the germline V gene. The CDR3 is 16 residues long. V was clipped by 1 base and J by 4 bases, with 14 bases between them. CDR3 nucleotide sequence: TGTGCCAGCAGCTTAGTGGGGGGGACAGGTTACAATGAGCAGTTCTTC. Its translation: CASSLVGGTGYNEQFF.

The rearrangement links TRBV30 to TRBJ1-4; 9 bases map to TRBD1. Trimming took 4 bases from V and 7 from J; bases not matched to a gene: 13. The CDR3 consists of 16 residues. Germline CDR1 GTSNPN, CDR2 SVGIG (reference sequence). CDR3 in amino acids: CAWNGRYRGPGEKLFF. The CDR3 DNA is TGTGCCTGGAACGGAAGATACAGGGGGCCGGGTGAAAAACTGTTTTTT.

This sequence joins TRBV28 and TRBJ2-7; no definite D call. There are 14 residues in the CDR3. CDR1 and CDR2 (germline): MDHEN, SYDVKM. The V end lost 3 bases, the J end lost 3 bases, and 12 bases lay between the germline ends. Here the CDR3 DNA reads TGTGCCAGCAGTTTGTCACTAACGGGCTACGAGCAGTACTTC. This sequence encodes CASSLSLTGYEQYF. Full variable domain (outside the CDR3, taken from reference TRBV28 and TRBJ2-7): DVKVTQSSRYLVKRTGEKVFLECVQDMDHENMFWYRQDPGLGLRLIYFSYDVKMKEKGDIPEGYSVSREKKERFSLILESASTNQTSMYLCASSLSLTGYEQYFGPGTRLTVT.

This chain links TRBV6-2 or TRBV6-3 with TRBJ1-1; D not resolved. The V gene's germline CDR1 is MNHEY and CDR2 SVGEGT. The V gene lost 0 bases and the J gene lost 4 bases, with 9 bases spanning the gap. The CDR3 loop spans 14 amino acids. In nucleotides, the CDR3 is TGTGCCAGCAGTTACTCGGGTTCAGGCACTGAAGCTTTCTTT. Its translation: CASSYSGSGTEAFF.

V gene TRBV6-5 combines with J gene TRBJ1-3, with D possibly matching TRBD1 (5 bases). This CDR3 is 14 amino acids long. V was trimmed by 9 bases and J by 3 bases, leaving 15 bases between them. Germline CDR1 reads MNHEY; CDR2 reads SVGAGI. Here the CDR3 DNA reads TGTGCCAGTCGATCGGGAGGGGTTGGAAACACCATATATTTT. Translation: CASRSGGVGNTIYF.

This chain links TRBV7-6 with TRBJ2-2; D possibly corresponds to TRBD1 (6 bases). Germline V gives CDR1 SGHVS, CDR2 FNYEAQ. V lost 6 bases to trimming and J lost 2 bases, with 13 bases between them. The CDR3 length is 15 residues. CDR3 sequence (DNA): TGTGCCAGCAGATTCGACAGGTTAAACACCGGGGAGCTGTTTTTT. Its protein product is CASRFDRLNTGELFF.

This sequence joins TRBV30 and TRBJ2-7; perhaps TRBD2 as D (6 bases). Germline CDR1 GTSNPN, CDR2 SVGIG (reference sequence). Trimming took off 2 bases at V and 7 bases at J, with 18 bases between the two ends. The CDR3 length is 14 residues. The CDR3 sequence: CAWSFGTSWGEQYF. As DNA, the CDR3 is TGTGCCTGGAGTTTCGGGACTTCCTGGGGGGAGCAGTACTTC.

V usage is TRBV7-2 and J usage is TRBJ1-1; D uncertain. V lost 1 base to trimming and J lost 1 base, with 7 bases between them. The CDR3 has 14 amino acids. Looked up from germline, CDR1 is SGHTA and CDR2 is FQGNSA. CDR3 amino acids: CASSLVSGNTEAFF. CDR3 sequence (DNA): TGTGCCAGCAGCTTAGTTTCCGGGAACACTGAAGCTTTCTTT.

V and J are TRBV3-1 (or the pseudogene TRBV3-2) and TRBJ1-6, with 7 nucleotides matching TRBD1. V gave up 2 bases and J gave up 6 bases; unmatched junction bases: 19. The CDR3 runs 20 residues. Germline loops: CDR1 LGHDT, CDR2 YNNKEL (reference sequence). This chain's CDR3 is CASSQRNAPQGLIGNSPLHF. For the CDR3, the DNA is TGTGCCAGCAGCCAACGGAACGCGCCACAGGGGCTTATTGGTAATTCACCCCTCCACTTT.

J is TRBJ1-5 and V is TRBV6-1, with TRBD1 matching 8 bases. J gave up 7 bases and V 0 bases, and 5 bases lay outside the gene matches. Per germline, CDR1 MNHNS and CDR2 SASEGT. This CDR3 comprises 15 residues. This CDR3 reads CASSEARAGGQPQHF. The CDR3, as DNA: TGTGCCAGCAGTGAAGCGCGGGCAGGGGGCCAGCCCCAGCATTTT.

The chain carries TRBV18 and TRBJ2-1, with TRBD2 matching 9 bases. V was clipped by 3 bases and J by 6 bases; unmatched bases: 9. The length of the CDR3 is 16 residues. Looked up from germline, CDR1 is KGHSH and CDR2 is LQKENI. CDR3 sequence: CASSPPNSGSGNEQFF. CDR3 sequence (DNA): TGTGCCAGCTCACCTCCGAATAGCGGGAGTGGCAATGAGCAGTTCTTC.